The T cell receptor (beta chain) under discussion was sequenced for a study of blood T cells in healthy people across ages. The second PCR ran about 6 to 11 cycles with a sample-barcoded 5' primer and J-beta primers. TCRdb analysed the 5' RACE reads with MiXCR anew, one entry per CDR3 protein. The sample has over 600,000 distinct CDR3 sequences; about 46% are singletons. There are 12 residues in the CDR3. Germline V gene lookup returns CDR1 DFQATT and CDR2 SNEGSKA (reference sequence). V lost 6 bases and J 4 bases, leaving 7 bases between the germline ends. The sequence was collected from a man older than 75 in good health. The sample was blood. This sequence joins TRBV20-1 and TRBJ2-6, with D uncertain. In DNA, the CDR3 is TGCAGTGCCGCCGGGGGGGCCAACGTCCTGACTTTC. Protein product: CSAAGGANVLTF.